This TCR beta chain was captured in a study of T cells in Graves' hyperthyroidism and ophthalmopathy. The CDR3 loop spans 18 amino acids. CDR1 and CDR2 (germline): LNHDA, SQIVND (reference sequence). Trimming took off 4 bases at V and 3 bases at J, with 19 bases between the two ends. There are many counts of this clonotype. The antigen remains undetermined. Aged 18 to 65, the patients had hyperthyroidism that was newly diagnosed and had lasted under 2 months. The TCR beta CDR3 regions underwent amplification using RNA transcripts as the source. In the first-round RT-PCR of the TCR CDR3, the HTBI primer set was used. MiXCR was run by TCRdb on the multiplex PCR reads, yielding one entry per CDR3 protein. The sample yields hundreds of thousands of distinct CDR3 sequences, around 13% seen once. Study outcomes and limitations: Most thyroid clonotypes with frequency above 0.001 were detected in blood.

The TCR sequence derives from a woman in her twenties or thirties with Graves' hyperthyroidism that later progressed to Graves' ophthalmopathy. The sample was blood. The V gene is TRBV19, the J gene TRBJ1-6; D may be TRBD1 (6 bases). The CDR3, as DNA: TGTGCCAGTAGTACAGGCGGTCCAGGGGCGAACTATAATTCACCCCTCCACTTT. Protein product: CASSTGGPGANYNSPLHF.